The clone carrying this T cell receptor beta chain was seen a few times. After removal of 2 bases from V and 5 bases from J, the junction contained 6 bases not matched to a gene. This CDR3 region has 16 residues. This record belongs to a study of response to subunit inactivated influenza vaccine. Each CDR3 protein gets one entry after TCRdb re-called the RT-PCR reads with MiXCR. The sample has about 570,000 distinct CDR3 sequences, over 9% seen once. Another study also made use of these data, one on T cells expressing NK-cell markers. As reported in that work: The cDNA for TCR beta came from 5'RACE template switching with UMIs. The authors sequenced eight donors, of whom seven were HCMV-seropositive and one was seronegative.

The V call is TRBV12-3 or TRBV12-4, the J call TRBJ2-3; 11 nucleotides agree with TRBD2. Sequences were derived from PBMCs from blood, sampled on the day of vaccination. The TCR sequence derives from a man aged 45 to 65 who received an inactivated influenza vaccine. CDR3 loop: CASSLFIAGGQDTQYF. In DNA form, the CDR3 reads TGTGCCAGCAGTTTATTCATAGCGGGGGGGCAAGATACGCAGTATTTT.